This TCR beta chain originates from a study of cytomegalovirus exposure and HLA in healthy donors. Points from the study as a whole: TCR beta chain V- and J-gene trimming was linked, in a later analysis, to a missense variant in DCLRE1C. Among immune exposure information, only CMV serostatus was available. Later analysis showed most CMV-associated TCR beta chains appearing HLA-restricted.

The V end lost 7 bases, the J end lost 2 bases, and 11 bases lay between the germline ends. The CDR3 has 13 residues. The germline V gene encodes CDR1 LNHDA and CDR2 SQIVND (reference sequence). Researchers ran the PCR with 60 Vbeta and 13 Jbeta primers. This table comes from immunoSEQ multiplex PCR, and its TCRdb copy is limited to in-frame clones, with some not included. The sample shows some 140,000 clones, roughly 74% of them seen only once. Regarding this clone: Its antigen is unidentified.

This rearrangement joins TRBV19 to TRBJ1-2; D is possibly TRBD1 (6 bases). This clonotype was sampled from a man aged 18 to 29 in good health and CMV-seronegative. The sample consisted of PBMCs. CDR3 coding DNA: TGTGCCAGTACCGGACAGTTCAACTATGGCTACACCTTC. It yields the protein CASTGQFNYGYTF.